This T cell receptor (beta chain) emerged from a study of T cell responses to AZD1222 COVID-19 vaccine. Whole-study context: Combined were second doses at about 4 or about 12 weeks.

Notes on this clone: Its antigen is unidentified.

Clones were read by immunoSEQ multiplex PCR, and TCRdb kept only the in-frame ones, dropping some. Among some 130,000 clones listed, roughly 93% were seen once. Points from the study as a whole: Receipt of two AZD1222 doses was followed by a rise in Spike-specific TCR breadth and depth. Nearly half of spike-specific TCRs reportedly target unmutated variant regions.

V gave up 5 bases and J gave up 6 bases, with 13 bases separating them. This CDR3 contains 13 residues. Germline V gene sequence: CDR1 SGHTA, CDR2 FQGTGA. The chain combines TRBV7-3 with TRBJ1-1, with D possibly matching TRBD1 (5 bases). The sequencing here drew on peripheral blood, taken on day 0 of AZD1222 vaccination. This clonotype was sampled from an adult in good health. CDR3 residues: CASSRRGDAEAFF. DNA for the CDR3: TGTGCCAGCAGCCGAAGAGGGGATGCTGAAGCTTTCTTT.